A selection of T cell receptor beta chains follows, all from one sample in a study of T cell changes during pregnancy in multiple sclerosis. Only in-frame clones appear in the TCRdb table, and some are missing; sequencing was by immunoSEQ multiplex PCR. Of about 50,000 clones in the sample, around 90% were seen once. Material: CD4+ T cells from peripheral blood mononuclear cells, obtained after pregnancy. The receptors shown here come from a female donor in good health, enrolled as a control in a pregnancy study. CDR3s include the opening cysteine and the closing phenylalanine or tryptophan. The D gene is left open where the match is weak. Not every row has a clone size; where given, it reads once, few, many or a size class.

TRBV20-1,-,TRBJ1-3,-,CSAYRGNTIYF,TGCAGTGCTTACAGGGGAAACACCATATATTTT
TRBV11-2,-,TRBJ1-1,-,CASSLGRRDSIRNTEAFF,TGTGCCAGCAGCTTAGGGCGACGCGACAGTATTAGGAACACTGAAGCTTTCTTT
TRBV5-4,-,TRBJ2-2,-,CASSLQGLRGTGELFF,TGTGCCAGCAGCTTGCAGGGTTTAAGGGGGACCGGGGAGCTGTTTTTT
TRBV6-1,-,TRBJ2-3,TRBD1,CASRSGGGTQYF,TGTGCCAGCAGGTCAGGGGGCGGCACGCAGTATTTT
TRBV28,-,TRBJ2-1,TRBD2,CASGRTSGNDEQFF,TGTGCCAGCGGCAGGACTAGCGGGAACGATGAGCAGTTCTTC
TRBV6-5,-,TRBJ2-7,TRBD1,CASSYPGQGYYEQYF,TGTGCCAGCAGTTACCCCGGACAGGGTTACTACGAGCAGTACTTC
TRBV6-1,-,TRBJ2-3,-,CASSEMGADTDTQYF,TGTGCCAGCAGTGAAATGGGGGCAGACACAGATACGCAGTATTTT
TRBV11-2,once,TRBJ2-3,-,CASSQERDTQYF,TGTGCCAGCAGCCAGGAGCGGGATACGCAGTATTTT
TRBV11-3,-,TRBJ1-5,TRBD1,CASGGGTGPISTQHF,TGTGCCAGTGGGGGGGGGACAGGGCCTATTTCGACCCAGCATTTT
TRBV2,-,TRBJ2-2,-,CASSERRTNTGELFF,TGTGCCAGCAGTGAACGGAGAACGAACACCGGGGAGCTGTTTTTT
TRBV28,-,TRBJ1-2,-,CASSLSPGLHRYGYTF,TGTGCCAGCAGCCTATCCCCGGGACTCCATCGGTATGGCTACACCTTC
TRBV10-1,-,TRBJ1-3,-,CASSEAGAGNTIYF,TGCGCCAGCAGTGAGGCAGGGGCGGGAAACACCATATATTTT
TRBV6-5,-,TRBJ1-1,-,CASSYPATGHTEAFF,TGTGCCAGCAGTTACCCCGCGACAGGTCACACTGAAGCTTTCTTT
TRBV28,-,TRBJ1-2,-,CASSFYQGRGDYGYTF,TGTGCCAGCAGTTTTTACCAGGGGAGGGGAGATTATGGCTACACCTTC
TRBV10-3,-,TRBJ1-3,TRBD1,CAISDFMPGGGNTIYF,TGTGCCATCAGTGATTTCATGCCAGGGGGTGGAAACACCATATATTTT
TRBV29-1,-,TRBJ1-1,-,CSVERGGLTFF,TGCAGCGTGGAAAGGGGAGGGCTGACTTTCTTT
TRBV5-1,-,TRBJ2-5,-,CASTLGGPQETQYF,TGCGCCAGCACCTTGGGGGGGCCCCAAGAGACCCAGTACTTC
TRBV27,-,TRBJ1-6,TRBD1,CASSFGGQGHSPLHF,TGTGCCAGCAGTTTCGGGGGACAGGGTCATTCACCCCTCCACTTT
TRBV18,-,TRBJ2-7,TRBD1,CASSPLGGTGSSYEQYF,TGTGCCAGCTCACCACTTGGCGGGACAGGGAGCTCCTACGAGCAGTACTTC
TRBV27,-,TRBJ2-3,-,CASSFGDTQYF,TGTGCCAGCAGTTTCGGAGATACGCAGTATTTT
TRBV29-1,-,TRBJ1-1,-,CSVERGMNTEAFF,TGCAGCGTTGAAAGGGGGATGAACACTGAAGCTTTCTTT
TRBV19,-,TRBJ1-3,-,CASINGGAAVGNTIYF,TGTGCCAGTATTAACGGGGGAGCGGCGGTTGGAAACACCATATATTTT
TRBV19,-,TRBJ1-5,-,CASSMTADSNQPQHF,TGTGCCAGTAGTATGACAGCCGATAGCAATCAGCCCCAGCATTTT
TRBV7-9,-,TRBJ2-1,-,CASRDTVYNEQFF,TGTGCCAGCAGGGACACAGTATACAATGAGCAGTTCTTC
TRBV7-8,-,TRBJ1-3,-,CASSSDRGNTIYF,TGTGCCAGCAGCTCTGACAGGGGAAACACCATATATTTT
TRBV5-1,-,TRBJ2-3,TRBD1,CASSSTGGLGDTQYF,TGCGCCAGCAGCTCGACAGGGGGCTTGGGAGATACGCAGTATTTT
TRBV28,-,TRBJ1-4,-,CASSLLQGAGEKLFF,TGTGCCAGCAGTTTATTGCAAGGGGCGGGGGAAAAACTGTTTTTT
TRBV25-1,-,TRBJ2-3,-,CASSESSTDTQYF,TGTGCCAGCAGTGAATCTAGCACAGATACGCAGTATTTT
TRBV7-9,few,TRBJ1-2,TRBD1,CASSLEGAHDYGYTF,TGTGCCAGCAGCTTAGAGGGGGCGCACGACTATGGCTACACCTTC
TRBV27,-,TRBJ2-3,-,CASSLRVTDTQYF,TGTGCCAGCAGTTTACGGGTCACAGATACGCAGTATTTT
TRBV18,-,TRBJ1-1,TRBD1,CASSPRQGSAEAFF,TGTGCCAGCTCACCAAGACAGGGAAGCGCTGAAGCTTTCTTT
TRBV7-9,-,TRBJ2-7,TRBD2,CASSGRLAGSYYEQYF,TGTGCCAGCAGCGGGCGACTAGCGGGGTCCTACTACGAGCAGTACTTC
TRBV18,-,TRBJ2-7,TRBD2,CASSPRGAGVGNEQYF,TGTGCCAGCTCACCGAGAGGAGCGGGGGTTGGCAACGAGCAGTACTTC
TRBV19,-,TRBJ1-4,TRBD1,CASSDGTGNEKLFF,TGTGCCAGCTCTGACGGGACAGGGAATGAAAAACTGTTTTTT
TRBV12-5,-,TRBJ2-1,TRBD1,CASGSGQGVDNEQFF,TGTGCTAGTGGTTCGGGACAGGGGGTCGACAATGAGCAGTTCTTC
TRBV19,once,TRBJ1-2,TRBD1,CASSTQTGDHTF,TGTGCCAGTAGTACCCAAACAGGGGACCACACCTTC
TRBV2,-,TRBJ2-3,-,CASSELGRAFLDTQYF,TGTGCCAGCAGTGAGCTCGGCAGGGCCTTTTTGGATACGCAGTATTTT
TRBV5-6,-,TRBJ1-2,TRBD1,CASSGGTVLSGNYGYTF,TGTGCCAGCAGCGGGGGGACAGTTTTAAGTGGTAACTATGGCTACACCTTC
TRBV6-5,-,TRBJ2-1,TRBD2,CASSYSSGSSYNEQFF,TGTGCCAGCAGTTACAGTAGCGGGAGCTCCTACAATGAGCAGTTCTTC
TRBV15,-,TRBJ1-3,-,CATSRYAASGNTIYF,TGTGCCACCAGCAGGTATGCGGCCTCTGGAAACACCATATATTTT
TRBV4-1,-,TRBJ2-5,TRBD1,CASSQEGQGLETQYF,TGCGCCAGCAGCCAAGAAGGACAGGGGTTAGAGACCCAGTACTTC
TRBV19,-,TRBJ2-6,TRBD1,CASSRQGSISGANVLTF,TGTGCCAGTAGTAGACAGGGGTCCATCTCTGGGGCCAACGTCCTGACTTTC
TRBV11-1,-,TRBJ2-7,-,CASSLGGGMTYEQYF,TGTGCCAGCAGCTTAGGCGGCGGGATGACCTACGAGCAGTACTTC
TRBV6-5,-,TRBJ2-7,-,CASSWTGSGEQYF,TGTGCCAGCAGTTGGACAGGAAGCGGGGAGCAGTACTTC
TRBV5-1,-,TRBJ1-6,TRBD1,CASSLGDRVGSPLHF,TGCGCCAGCAGCTTGGGTGACAGGGTAGGCTCACCCCTCCACTTT
TRBV10-1,-,TRBJ2-3,-,CASMGQSSTDTQYF,TGCGCCAGCATGGGACAATCCAGCACAGATACGCAGTATTTT
TRBV5-4,-,TRBJ2-7,TRBD2,CASRNRLAGTYEQYF,TGTGCCAGCAGAAACCGACTAGCGGGGACCTACGAGCAGTACTTC
TRBV7-8,-,TRBJ2-1,TRBD2,CASSPGLARFNEQFF,TGTGCCAGCAGCCCCGGACTAGCGCGGTTTAATGAGCAGTTCTTC
TRBV15,-,TRBJ1-2,TRBD1,CATSRAPGTGWAGYTF,TGTGCCACCAGCAGAGCCCCCGGGACAGGGTGGGCTGGCTACACCTTC
TRBV4-2,few,TRBJ2-5,-,CASSQDWEAQYF,TGTGCCAGCAGCCAAGATTGGGAGGCCCAGTACTTC